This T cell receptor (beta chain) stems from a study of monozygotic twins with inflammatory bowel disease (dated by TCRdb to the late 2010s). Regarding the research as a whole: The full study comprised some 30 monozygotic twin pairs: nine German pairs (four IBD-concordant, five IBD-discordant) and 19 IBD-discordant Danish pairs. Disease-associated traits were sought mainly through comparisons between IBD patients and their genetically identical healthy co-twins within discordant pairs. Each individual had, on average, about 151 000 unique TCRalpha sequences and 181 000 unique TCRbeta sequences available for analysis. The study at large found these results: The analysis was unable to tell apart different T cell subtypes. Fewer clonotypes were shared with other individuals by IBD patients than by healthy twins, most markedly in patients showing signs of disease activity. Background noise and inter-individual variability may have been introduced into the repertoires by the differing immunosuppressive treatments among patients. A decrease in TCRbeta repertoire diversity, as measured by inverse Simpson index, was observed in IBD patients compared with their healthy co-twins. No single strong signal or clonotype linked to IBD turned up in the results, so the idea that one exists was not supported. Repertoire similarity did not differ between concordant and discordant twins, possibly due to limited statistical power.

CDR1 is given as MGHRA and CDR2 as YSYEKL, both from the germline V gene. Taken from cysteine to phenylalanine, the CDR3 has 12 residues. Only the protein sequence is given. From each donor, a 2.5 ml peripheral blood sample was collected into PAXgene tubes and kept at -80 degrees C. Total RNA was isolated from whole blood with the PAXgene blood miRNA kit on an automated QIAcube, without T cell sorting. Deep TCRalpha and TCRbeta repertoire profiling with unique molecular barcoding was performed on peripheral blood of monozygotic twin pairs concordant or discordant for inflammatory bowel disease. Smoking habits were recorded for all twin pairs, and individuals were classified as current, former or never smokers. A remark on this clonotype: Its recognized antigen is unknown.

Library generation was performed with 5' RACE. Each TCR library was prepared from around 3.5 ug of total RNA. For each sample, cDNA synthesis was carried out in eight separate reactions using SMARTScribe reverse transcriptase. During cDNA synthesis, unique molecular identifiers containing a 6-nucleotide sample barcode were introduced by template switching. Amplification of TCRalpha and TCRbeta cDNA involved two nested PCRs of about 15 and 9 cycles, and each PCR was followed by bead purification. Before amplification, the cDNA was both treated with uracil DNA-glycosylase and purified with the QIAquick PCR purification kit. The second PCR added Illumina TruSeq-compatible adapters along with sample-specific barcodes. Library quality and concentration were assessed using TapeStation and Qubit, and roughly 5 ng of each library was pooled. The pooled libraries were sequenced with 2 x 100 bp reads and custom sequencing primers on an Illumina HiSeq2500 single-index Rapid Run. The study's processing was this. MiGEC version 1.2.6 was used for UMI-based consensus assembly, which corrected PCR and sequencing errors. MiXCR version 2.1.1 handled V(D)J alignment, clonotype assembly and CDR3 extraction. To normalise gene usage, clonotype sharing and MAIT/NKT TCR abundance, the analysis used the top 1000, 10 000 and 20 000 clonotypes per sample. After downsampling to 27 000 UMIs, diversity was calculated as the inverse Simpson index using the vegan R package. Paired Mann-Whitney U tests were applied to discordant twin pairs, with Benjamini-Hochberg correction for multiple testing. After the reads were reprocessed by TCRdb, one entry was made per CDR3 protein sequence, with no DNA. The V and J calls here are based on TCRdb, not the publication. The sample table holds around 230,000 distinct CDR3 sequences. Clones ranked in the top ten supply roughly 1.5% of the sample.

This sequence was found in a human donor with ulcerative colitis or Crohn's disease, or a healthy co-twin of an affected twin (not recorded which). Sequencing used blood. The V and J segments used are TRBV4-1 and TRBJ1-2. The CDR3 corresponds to CASSQQDYGYTF.